The T cell receptor beta chain under discussion was sequenced for a study of human T cells and chemical hapten exposure. This clonotype was seen a handful of times. Its matching antigen is unknown. Time point here: patch test 2, 6 weeks after DPC sensitization. As for treatment: therapeutic diphenylcyclopropenone sensitization with weekly scalp DPC. The CDR3 has 15 residues. Germline CDR1 reads MNHNS; CDR2 reads SASEGT. Deletions cut 3 bases from V and 7 bases from J, with 18 bases between. Broader study findings: Compared to controls, expanded TCRs made significantly more large clusters of similar CDR3s.

TCRdb re-called the RACE reads with MiXCR, one entry per CDR3 protein. The sample lists approximately 110,000 distinct CDR3 sequences; 9.2% were seen once. V usage is TRBV6-1 and J usage is TRBJ1-1; a weak D match, TRBD1 (6 bases). Sequenced material: whole blood, taken in connection with sensitization to the hapten diphenylcyclopropenone (DPC). The TCR was taken from a middle-aged woman with alopecia areata. Some clones in this sample may be carry-over from other donors' samples. The CDR3 DNA reads TGTGCCAGCAGTGAGCGCCAGGGGATCGTAGGTGAAGCTTTCTTT. Translated, it gives CASSERQGIVGEAFF.